This paragraph reports one T cell receptor (beta chain). Its antigen is still unknown. The PCR used 60 Vbeta and 13 Jbeta primers. Here immunoSEQ multiplex PCR was the method, and the copy in TCRdb shows in-frame clones only, minus some. The profile covers about 110,000 clones, with roughly 83% appearing a single time and almost 3% taken by the ten largest. CDR3 length: 14 residues. CDR1 and CDR2 (germline): SEHNR, FQNEAQ (reference sequence). V lost 1 base to trimming and J lost 7 bases; unmatched junction nucleotides: 5. The data stem from a study of cytomegalovirus exposure and HLA in healthy donors. The study, taken as a whole, reports: Versus the approximately 720-donor mean, an Asian-associated ancestry cluster reportedly showed fewer N-insertions in a later analysis.

The sequencing input was PBMCs. The rearrangement uses TRBV7-9 and TRBJ2-7, with 9 bases lining up with TRBD1. This receptor was identified in a woman aged 18 to 35 in good health and CMV-seropositive. CDR3 amino acids: CASSLVGQGWEQYF. In nucleotides, the CDR3 is TGTGCCAGCAGCTTAGTAGGACAGGGGTGGGAGCAGTACTTC.